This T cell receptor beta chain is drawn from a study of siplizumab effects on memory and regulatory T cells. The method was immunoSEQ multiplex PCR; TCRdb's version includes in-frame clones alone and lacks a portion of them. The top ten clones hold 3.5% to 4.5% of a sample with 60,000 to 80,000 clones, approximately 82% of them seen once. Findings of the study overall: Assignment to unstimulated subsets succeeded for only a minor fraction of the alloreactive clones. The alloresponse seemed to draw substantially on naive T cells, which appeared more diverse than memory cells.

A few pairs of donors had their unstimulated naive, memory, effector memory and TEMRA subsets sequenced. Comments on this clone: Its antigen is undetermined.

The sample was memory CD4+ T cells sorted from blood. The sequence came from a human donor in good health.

CDR3 in DNA: TGTGCCAGCAGCTTAGACCCTTACTCTGGAAACACCATATATTTT. This sequence encodes CASSLDPYSGNTIYF. The rearrangement uses TRBV7-2 and TRBJ1-3; D gene ambiguous. The germline V gene encodes CDR1 SGHTA and CDR2 FQGNSA. The V end lost 1 base, the J end lost 0 bases, and 7 bases lay between the germline ends. The CDR3 extends over 15 amino acids.